These 11 T cell receptor beta chains were sequenced from one sample in a study of control samples from healthy donors and cancer patients. Assay used: immunoSEQ multiplex PCR; TCRdb lists only in-frame clones, some missing. In the table there are tens of thousands of clones, roughly nine tenths of which are singletons. Sequencing was done on a sample of blood. The receptors stem from a man in his forties or fifties in good health.

V gene TRBV9 combines with J gene TRBJ1-6; no clear D gene. The CDR3 contains 15 residues. The germline V gene encodes CDR1 SGDLS and CDR2 YYNGEE. The V and J ends lost 0 bases and 10 bases respectively, with 14 bases between them. The CDR3 spells CASSVGSGTNSPLHF. In nucleotides, the CDR3 is TGTGCCAGCAGCGTAGGGTCAGGAACAAACTCACCCCTCCACTTT.

The V gene is TRBV9, the J gene TRBJ1-3, with D uncertain. CDR1 is SGDLS, CDR2 YYNGEE, per germline. The CDR3 has 14 residues. Trimming shortened V by 2 bases and J by 4 bases, and 10 bases separated the two germline ends. CDR3 coding DNA: TGTGCCAGCAGCGTCAGACACGAAGGAAACACCATATATTTT. Protein: CASSVRHEGNTIYF.

This rearrangement joins TRBV4-1 to TRBJ1-3; no reliable D call. V lost 0 bases and J 4 bases, leaving 10 bases between the germline ends. This CDR3 is built from 15 residues. Germline V CDR1 and CDR2: MGHRA, YSYEKL. This CDR3 is CASSQDLGEGNTIYF. The CDR3 DNA is TGCGCCAGCAGCCAAGATTTGGGAGAAGGAAACACCATATATTTT.

The chain combines TRBV6-9 with TRBJ2-3, with 10 bases matching TRBD2. V lost 6 bases to trimming and J lost 4 bases; unmatched junction nucleotides: 13. The CDR3 extends over 17 amino acids. Germline V gives CDR1 MNHGY, CDR2 SVAAGI. CDR3 in amino acids: CASSRGGLAGEPDTQYF. CDR3 sequence (DNA): TGTGCCAGCAGCCGGGGGGGGCTAGCGGGGGAACCAGATACGCAGTATTTT.

The chain recombines TRBV28 with TRBJ1-6; D call uncertain. The CDR3 spans 15 residues. CDR1 MDHEN and CDR2 SYDVKM come from the germline V gene. V dropped 5 bases and J dropped 9 bases, with 17 bases sitting between them. The CDR3 DNA sequence: TGTGCCAGCAGTCCCCCCCGAGGGAGTGGTTCACCCCTCCACTTT. It yields the protein CASSPPRGSGSPLHF.

The chain is built from TRBV9 and TRBJ1-3; no reliable D call. The germline gives CDR1 SGDLS, CDR2 YYNGEE. The CDR3 has 16 amino acids. Trimming shortened V by 2 bases and J by 4 bases, and 16 bases separated the two germline ends. The CDR3 reads CASSVVPDSTGNTIYF. The DNA for the CDR3 is TGTGCCAGCAGCGTTGTTCCAGACTCGACGGGAAACACCATATATTTT.

The rearrangement uses TRBV6-1 and TRBJ2-1; the match to TRBD2 covers 11 bases. The CDR3 has 18 amino acids. V lost 3 bases and J lost 0; bases outside the gene matches: 7. Germline CDR1 is MNHNS and CDR2 is SASEGT. As DNA, the CDR3 is TGTGCCAGCAGTGACGGGTTCGGACTAGCGGGCTCCTACAATGAGCAGTTCTTC. Its translation: CASSDGFGLAGSYNEQFF.

CDR3 protein: CASSYSQRGVAPPQHF. The CDR3 DNA sequence: TGTGCCAGCAGTTACTCGCAGAGAGGGGTCGCGCCGCCCCAGCATTTT. The chain carries TRBV6-2 or TRBV6-3 and TRBJ1-5; D may be TRBD1 (5 bases). CDR3 length equals 16 residues. CDR1 and CDR2 from the germline V gene are MNHEY and SVGEGT. The germline V and J ends were trimmed by 0 bases and 9 bases, with 18 bases remaining between them.

The chain recombines TRBV27 with TRBJ1-4; D unclear. CDR3 size: 18 residues. Looked up from germline, CDR1 is MNHEY and CDR2 is SMNVEV (reference sequence). Trimming left V 0 bases short and J 6 bases short, with 20 bases between. CDR3 residues: CASSLSAPRGRGDEKLFF. The CDR3 nucleotides are TGTGCCAGCAGTTTATCAGCCCCTCGGGGTCGAGGTGATGAAAAACTGTTTTTT. Using reference TRBV27 and TRBJ1-4 for the parts outside the CDR3, the full variable domain is EAQVTQNPRYLITVTGKKLTVTCSQNMNHEYMSWYRQDPGLGLRQIYYSMNVEVTDKGDVPEGYKVSRKEKRNFPLILESPSPNQTSLYFCASSLSAPRGRGDEKLFFGSGTQLSVL.

J is TRBJ2-7 and V is TRBV4-1; tentative D call: TRBD2 (8 bases). V was trimmed by 4 bases and J by 5 bases, leaving 30 bases between them. The CDR3 contains 19 residues. CDR1 is MGHRA and CDR2 is YSYEKL in the germline V gene. CDR3 in DNA: TGCGCCAGCAGCCCGACAATACAGGGGCCCGGGACTAGTAAGAACGAGCAGTACTTC. Translating it yields CASSPTIQGPGTSKNEQYF.

The chain joins TRBV15 to TRBJ2-4; TRBD1 agrees at 7 bases. The CDR3 runs 16 residues. With V trimmed by 4 bases and J by 0 bases, 6 bases remained unmatched. CDR1 and CDR2 from the germline V gene are LNHNV and YYDKDF (reference sequence). The CDR3 DNA is TGTGCCACCAGCACCTCACAGGGGATAGCCAAAAACATTCAGTACTTC. Translated, it gives CATSTSQGIAKNIQYF.